This T cell receptor (beta chain) derives from a study of T cell responses to AZD1222 COVID-19 vaccine. Profiled with immunoSEQ multiplex PCR; TCRdb holds only in-frame clones, not every one. The repertoire holds about 140,000 clones, with 85% to 95% as singletons. The CDR3 has 14 residues. Germline V gene lookup returns CDR1 GTSNPN and CDR2 SVGIG (reference sequence). V shed 5 bases and J shed 3 bases, with 14 bases lying between them. This receptor was identified in an adult in good health. This material consisted of peripheral blood, taken on day 0 of AZD1222 vaccination. The V gene is TRBV30, the J gene TRBJ1-5; D may be TRBD1 (5 bases). As DNA, the CDR3 is TGTGCCTGGGGGACCGCCTCCCTCAATCAGCCCCAGCATTTT. Residues: CAWGTASLNQPQHF.